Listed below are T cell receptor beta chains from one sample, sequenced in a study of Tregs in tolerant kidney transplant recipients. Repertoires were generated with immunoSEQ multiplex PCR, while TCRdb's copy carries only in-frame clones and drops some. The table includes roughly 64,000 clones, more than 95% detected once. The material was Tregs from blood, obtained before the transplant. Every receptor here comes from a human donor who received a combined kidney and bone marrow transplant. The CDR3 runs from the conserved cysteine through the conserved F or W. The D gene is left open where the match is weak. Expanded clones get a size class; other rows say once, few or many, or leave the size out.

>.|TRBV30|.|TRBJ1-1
CAWNRENTEAFF
TGTGCCTGGAACAGGGAAAACACTGAAGCTTTCTTT
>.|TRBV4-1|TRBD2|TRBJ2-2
CASSQLAGVTGELFF
TGCGCCAGCAGCCAACTAGCGGGAGTCACCGGGGAGCTGTTTTTT
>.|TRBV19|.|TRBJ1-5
CASKRGSQPQHF
TGTGCCAGTAAAAGGGGGAGTCAGCCCCAGCATTTT
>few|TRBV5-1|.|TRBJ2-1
CASSLDGSHYNEQFF
TGCGCCAGCAGCTTGGACGGGAGCCATTACAATGAGCAGTTCTTC
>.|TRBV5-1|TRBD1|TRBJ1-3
CASSPSGQAYSGNTIYF
TGCGCCAGCAGCCCATCAGGACAGGCCTACTCTGGAAACACCATATATTTT
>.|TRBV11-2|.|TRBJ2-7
CASRRYGDYEQYF
TGTGCCAGCAGACGCTACGGTGACTACGAGCAGTACTTC
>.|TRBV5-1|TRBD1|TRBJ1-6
CASSLGTAGQTSPLHF
TGCGCCAGCAGCTTGGGTACGGCGGGACAGACTTCACCCCTCCACTTT
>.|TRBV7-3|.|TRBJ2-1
CASSRDLGDEQFF
TGTGCCAGCAGCCGGGATCTTGGGGATGAGCAGTTCTTC
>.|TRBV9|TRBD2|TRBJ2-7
CASSVFTSGSYEQYF
TGTGCCAGCAGCGTATTTACTAGCGGGTCCTACGAGCAGTACTTC
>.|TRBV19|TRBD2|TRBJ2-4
CASSSRTSFQYF
TGTGCCAGTAGTTCCCGGACTAGCTTCCAGTACTTC
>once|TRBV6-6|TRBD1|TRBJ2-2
CASRRQGKHRELFF
TGTGCCAGCAGACGACAGGGGAAACACCGGGAGCTGTTTTTT
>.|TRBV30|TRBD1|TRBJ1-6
CAWNSGQVNSPLHF
TGTGCCTGGAATAGCGGACAGGTTAATTCACCCCTCCACTTT
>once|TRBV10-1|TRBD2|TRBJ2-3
CASSLAGGDTQYF
TGCGCCAGCAGTCTAGCGGGGGGCGATACGCAGTATTTT
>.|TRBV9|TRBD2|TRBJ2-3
CASSAGGRLGTQYF
TGTGCCAGCAGCGCGGGAGGTAGACTTGGTACGCAGTATTTT
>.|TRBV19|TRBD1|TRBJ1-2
CASSVTGLDYTF
TGTGCCAGTAGTGTGACAGGGTTGGACTACACCTTC
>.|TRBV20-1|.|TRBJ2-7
CSARHSYEQYF
TGCAGTGCTAGACACAGCTACGAGCAGTACTTC
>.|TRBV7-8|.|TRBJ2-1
CASSLDRGYNEQFF
TGTGCCAGCAGCTTAGATCGAGGATACAATGAGCAGTTCTTC
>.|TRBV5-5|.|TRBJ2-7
CASSFIRTTYEQYF
TGTGCCAGCAGCTTTATCCGGACAACCTACGAGCAGTACTTC